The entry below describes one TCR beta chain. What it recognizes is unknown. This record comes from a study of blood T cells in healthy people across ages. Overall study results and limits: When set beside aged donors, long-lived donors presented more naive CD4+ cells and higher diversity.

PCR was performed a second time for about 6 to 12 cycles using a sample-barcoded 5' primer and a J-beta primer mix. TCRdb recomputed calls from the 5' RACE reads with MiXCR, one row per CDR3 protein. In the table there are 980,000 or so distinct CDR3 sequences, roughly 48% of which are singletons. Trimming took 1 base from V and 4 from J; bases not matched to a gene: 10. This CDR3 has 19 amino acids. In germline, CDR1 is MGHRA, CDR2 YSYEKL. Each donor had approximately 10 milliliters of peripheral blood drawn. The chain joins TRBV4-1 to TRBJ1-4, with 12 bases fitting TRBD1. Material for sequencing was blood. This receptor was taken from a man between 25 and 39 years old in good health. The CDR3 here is CASSQARGQGARGNEKLFF. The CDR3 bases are TGCGCCAGCAGCCAAGCCCGGGGACAGGGGGCGCGGGGTAATGAAAAACTGTTTTTT.